This T cell receptor (beta chain) originates from a study of T cell responses to AZD1222 COVID-19 vaccine. The wider study: Second doses at about 4 or about 12 weeks were pooled. Whole-study results and caveats: Spike regions recognized by vaccine-associated CD4 TCRs spanned the protein, led by 160-218 and 743-854. Spike-specific TCR depth and breadth grew after two AZD1222 doses.

V lost 2 bases and J 2 bases, leaving 9 bases between the germline ends. Per the germline V gene, CDR1 is GTSNPN and CDR2 is SVGIG (reference sequence). CDR3 length: 13 amino acids. Measured with immunoSEQ multiplex PCR; TCRdb has only the in-frame clones, and not every one. Of some 130,000 clones listed, over 90% were seen once; the top ten hold under 6.5%. Points on this clone: Its matching antigen is unknown.

The clonotype comes from an adult in good health. The sequences come from peripheral blood, collected on day 0 of AZD1222 vaccination. The V gene is TRBV30, the J gene TRBJ1-2; maybe TRBD1 (6 bases). CDR3 sequence (DNA): TGTGCCTGGAGTCTGGGGGCCAACTATGGCTACACCTTC. Translating it yields CAWSLGANYGYTF.